This TCR beta chain came from a study of radiotherapy plus CTLA-4 blockade in lung cancer. Study context: Objective responses arose in approximately 17% of patients, and 25% to 35% experienced disease control.

The CDR3 contains 14 residues. The germline CDR1 and CDR2 sequences are SGHTA and FQGTGA. Trimming cost V 1 base and J 3 bases, with 9 bases left between them. Generated by immunoSEQ multiplex PCR, the TCRdb table keeps only in-frame clones and is missing some. The data show more than 90,000 clones, around nine tenths seen once. This clone was seen only once. The sample here was peripheral blood, taken from a patient treated with radiotherapy plus ipilimumab. The rearrangement uses TRBV7-3 and TRBJ1-1, with unresolved D. The source is a human donor with non-small cell lung cancer that progressed on radiotherapy plus ipilimumab. The CDR3 DNA is TGTGCCAGCAGCTTAAGTGGGCAGTACACTGAAGCTTTCTTT. Its translation: CASSLSGQYTEAFF.